The rows below give T cell receptor beta chains drawn from one sample of a study of beta chain features in type 1 diabetes. TCRdb keeps only in-frame clones here, not all; method: immunoSEQ multiplex PCR. The sample yields thousands of clones, more than 75% seen once. Material for sequencing was Tregs from blood. The source of these receptors is a woman between 18 and 30 years old in good health. The CDR3 runs from the conserved cysteine through the conserved F or W.

cdr3_length | v_call | cdr3_aa
14 | TRBV30 | CACLAGPLFYEQYF
13 | TRBV6-6 | CASSFNRGSGYTF
13 | TRBV5-1 | CASSLGGLNEQFF
14 | TRBV11-2 | CASSPMGPADTQYF
12 | TRBV18 | CASSYTNEKLFF
14 | TRBV30 | CAWSVRTGQETQYF
14 | TRBV6-5 | CASSTSTGGYGYTF
14 | TRBV19 | CASSTQRGTDTQYF
14 | TRBV5-4 | CASSMGAHNTEAFF
13 | TRBV13 | CASSQSRGTEAFF
15 | TRBV25-1 | CASSALTGVNNEQFF
14 | TRBV27 | CASSFTPYEDTQYF
18 | TRBV11-2 | CASSTGTGLTDGAYEQYF
13 | TRBV29-1 | CSVDRQGTDTQYF
14 | TRBV6-1 | CASSTSGVAYEQYF
12 | TRBV29-1 | CSVRGDTGELFF
18 | TRBV4-1 | CASSQLWVRRGGHQPQHF
14 | TRBV4-1 | CASSQVGQGYEQYF
13 | TRBV6-1 | CASIKLNTGELFF
14 | TRBV30 | CAWSVGGGSDTQYF
15 | TRBV7-3 | CASSLQGISTDTQYF
16 | TRBV7-7 | CASSLGDRGLGETQYF
17 | TRBV9 | CASSFRTDLSSYNEQFF
16 | TRBV11-2 | CASSPIRTSGSYEQYF
17 | TRBV19 | CASSKGLAGSSYNEQFF
14 | TRBV5-1 | CASSLGTGAYEQYF